These T cell receptor beta chains were read from a single sample in a study of T cells in localized non-small cell lung cancer. Sequenced by immunoSEQ multiplex PCR; TCRdb stores in-frame clones only, minus some. The data hold roughly 38,000 clones, with 86% observed a single time. The sample consisted of peripheral blood mononuclear cells, taken before any cancer treatment. These receptors came from a male donor aged 60 or over with stage II lung adenocarcinoma. The CDR3 runs from the conserved cysteine through the conserved F or W. Fields, in order: D gene, V gene, J gene, clone size, CDR3 protein, CDR3 DNA. The D gene is left open where the match is weak. For some rows the clone size is stated as once, few or many, or as a class when expanded; others skip it.

.,TRBV27,TRBJ2-7,.,CASRSPYEQYF,TGTGCCAGCAGATCCCCTTACGAGCAGTACTTC
.,TRBV6-5,TRBJ1-5,.,CASSYSIGGGQPQHF,TGTGCCAGCAGTTACTCGATCGGTGGGGGTCAGCCCCAGCATTTT
.,TRBV29-1,TRBJ2-2,.,CSARQPNTGELFF,TGCAGCGCTCGACAGCCGAACACCGGGGAGCTGTTTTTT
TRBD2,TRBV11-1,TRBJ2-1,once,CASTLSGGRDLSYNEQFF,TGTGCCAGCACCCTGTCTGGCGGGAGGGACCTTTCCTACAATGAGCAGTTCTTC
.,TRBV28,TRBJ2-1,.,CASTWGASGEQFF,TGTGCCAGCACCTGGGGGGCTAGTGGTGAGCAGTTCTTC
.,TRBV2,TRBJ1-5,.,CASSLGGQGQPQHF,TGTGCCAGCAGTCTTGGGGGTCAAGGGCAGCCCCAGCATTTT
TRBD1,TRBV7-9,TRBJ1-3,.,CASSPAAGGSGNTIYF,TGTGCCAGCAGCCCGGCGGCAGGGGGCTCTGGAAACACCATATATTTT
.,TRBV10-2,TRBJ2-3,.,CASSTQRDTQYF,TGCGCCAGCAGTACGCAAAGGGATACGCAGTATTTT
TRBD2,TRBV5-1,TRBJ2-1,.,CASSSGTSGSQEQFF,TGCGCCAGCAGCTCCGGGACTAGCGGGAGTCAGGAGCAGTTCTTC
.,TRBV5-4,TRBJ2-1,.,CASGQLPGPYNEQFF,TGTGCCAGTGGGCAGCTCCCCGGGCCCTACAATGAGCAGTTCTTC
.,TRBV5-1,TRBJ1-4,.,CASRDYRAANEKLFF,TGCGCCAGCCGGGACTACCGGGCAGCTAATGAAAAACTGTTTTTT
.,TRBV30,TRBJ2-3,.,CAWKRTSTDTQYF,TGTGCCTGGAAACGGACCTCCACAGATACGCAGTATTTT
.,TRBV28,TRBJ1-2,few,CASSPGGVGYGYTF,TGTGCCAGCAGTCCCGGAGGGGTGGGCTATGGCTACACCTTC
.,TRBV14,TRBJ1-5,few,CASSPGGAGSGPQHF,TGTGCCAGCAGCCCAGGAGGGGCAGGGTCGGGGCCCCAGCATTTT